The 6 T cell receptor beta chains below all came from one sample that was sequenced in a study of CD8+ T cells in alopecia areata (dated by TCRdb to the late 2010s). Receptor amplification or capture employed the immunoSEQ multiplex PCR assay. RNA was extracted from all samples and reverse transcribed into cDNA as template for TCR sequencing. TCRdb limited this immuneACCESS table to in-frame rearrangements with V and J called. A share of clones is missing; checked studies link under half to unresolved V genes, and the rest is unexplained. This sample holds fewer than 3,000 clones in total, without any singletons. The ten largest clones take up approximately 51% of the sample. Sequences were obtained from lesional skin. All receptors derive from a C3H/HeJ mouse with alopecia areata. The strain carries MHC haplotype H2-k.

Regarding this clone: The gene symbols are mouse symbols. The missing CDR3 end, 4 residues past where the read stops, is filled in from the germline J gene. The chain combines TRBV1 with TRBJ2-1; TRBD2 matches at 9 bases. The CDR3 is 16 residues long. V lost 3 bases, J lost 6 bases, and 9 bases stayed unmatched. CDR1 NSQYPW and CDR2 LRSPGD come from the germline V gene (reference sequence). This chain's CDR3 is CTCSAGVGGALAEQFF. The DNA read from the CDR3 is TGCACCTGCAGTGCGGGTGTTGGGGGGGCGCTTGCT. The variable domain in full, with the rest retrieved from reference TRBV1 and TRBJ2-1, is VTLLEQNPRWRLVPRGQAVNLRCILKNSQYPWMSWYQQDLQKQLQWLFTLRSPGDKEVKSLPGADYLATRVTDTELRLQVANMSQGRTLYCTCSAGVGGALAEQFFGPGTRLTVL.

This clone has a count of ten or more. Genes here carry mouse names. The DNA ends 4 residues before the CDR3 does, and the rest of the CDR3 is filled in from the germline J gene. The rearrangement links TRBV19 to TRBJ2-7; D unresolved. The CDR3 covers 12 residues. Germline-derived CDR1 and CDR2 are FNHDT and SITEND (reference sequence). The V end lost 6 bases, the J end lost 2 bases, and 9 bases lay between the germline ends. The CDR3 sequence is CASTPRAYEQYF. CDR3 DNA (partial): TGTGCCAGCACCCCGAGGGCCTAT.

In the case of this clone: Gene names are mouse gene names. Read data end 4 residues before the CDR3 end; the end is taken from the germline J gene. The chain joins TRBV15 to TRBJ2-7; perhaps TRBD1 as D (6 bases). The CDR3 is 14 amino acids. Deletions cut 6 bases from V and 0 bases from J, with 12 bases between. CDR1 and CDR2 (germline): SGHND, FRSKSL. The CDR3 is CASSLDRSSYEQYF. The CDR3 DNA, read in part, is TGTGCCAGCAGCCTCGACAGGAGCTCCTAT.

This clone showed up many times. Gene names follow the mouse nomenclature. The read falls 4 residues short of the CDR3 end, and the missing part is taken from the germline J gene. The chain employs TRBV29 and TRBJ1-1, with D unresolved. Germline values: CDR1 MSHET, CDR2 SYDVDS. The CDR3 consists of 12 residues. The CDR3 sequence is CASSLSGTEVFF. Partial CDR3 DNA: TGTGCTAGCAGTTTATCAGGGACA.

Details on this clone: The protein given in TCRdb and the translation of the DNA differ at residue 12, and the sequence presented here derives from the DNA. A much larger clone sits a single nucleotide away, making a read error possible. Here the gene names and germline are mouse. The read ends 3 residues shy of where the CDR3 ends; the end is completed using the germline J gene. The V and J genes are TRBV3 and TRBJ1-6, with 7 bases fitting TRBD1. TRBJ1-6 is filed as an ORF, its function uncertain. The trim removed 6 bases at V and 2 bases at J, leaving 4 bases unmatched. The CDR3 runs to 15 residues. Germline assignment: CDR1 SNHLY and CDR2 FYNGKV (reference sequence). CDR3 bases read: TGTGCCAGCAGTGAGGGGACAGCCTATAATTCGCCC. Protein: CASSEGTAYNSP. The whole CDR3 is CASSEGTAYNSPLYF.

The table lists this clone with many counts. Gene and germline names: mouse. The CDR3 end lies 4 residues beyond the end of the read and is filled in from the germline J gene. J is TRBJ2-3 and V is TRBV13-1; 9 positions agree with TRBD1. CDR1 and CDR2 from the germline V gene are NSHNY and SYGAGN. V lost 7 bases and J lost 1; bases outside the gene matches: 4. The CDR3 contains 14 residues. Here the CDR3 reads CASGQGWGAETLYF. The covered CDR3 bases are TGTGCCAGCGGACAGGGGTGGGGTGCAGAA.